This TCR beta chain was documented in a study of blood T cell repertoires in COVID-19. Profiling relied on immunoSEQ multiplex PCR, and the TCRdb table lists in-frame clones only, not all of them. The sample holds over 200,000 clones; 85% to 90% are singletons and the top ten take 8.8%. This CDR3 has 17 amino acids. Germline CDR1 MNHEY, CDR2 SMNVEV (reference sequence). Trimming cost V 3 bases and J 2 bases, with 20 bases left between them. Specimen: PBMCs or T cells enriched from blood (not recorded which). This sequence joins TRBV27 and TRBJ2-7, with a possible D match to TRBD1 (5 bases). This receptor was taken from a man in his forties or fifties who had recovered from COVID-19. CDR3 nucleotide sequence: TGTGCCAGCAGTTTGTGGGGCCAGGGCCGAGATCCCTACGAGCAGTACTTC. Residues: CASSLWGQGRDPYEQYF.